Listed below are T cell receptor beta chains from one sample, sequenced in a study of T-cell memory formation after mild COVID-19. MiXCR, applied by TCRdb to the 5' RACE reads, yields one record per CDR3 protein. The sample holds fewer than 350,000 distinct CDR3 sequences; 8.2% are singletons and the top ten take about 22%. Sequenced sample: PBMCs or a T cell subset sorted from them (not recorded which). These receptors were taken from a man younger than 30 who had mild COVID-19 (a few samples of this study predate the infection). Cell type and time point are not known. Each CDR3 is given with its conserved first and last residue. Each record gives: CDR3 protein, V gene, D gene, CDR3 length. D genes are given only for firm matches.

CDR3: CASSAGVRETQYF
V: TRBV5-5
D: TRBD2
length: 13

CDR3: CASSQDHVGGPDGNTIYF
V: TRBV4-1
D: -
length: 18

CDR3: CASSQARGTFSYEQYF
V: TRBV4-3
D: -
length: 16

CDR3: CASSHSGTALYGYTF
V: TRBV4-3
D: TRBD1
length: 15

CDR3: CASQGWTGASTDTQYF
V: TRBV5-8
D: TRBD1
length: 16

CDR3: CASWRGRDTDTQYF
V: TRBV19
D: -
length: 14

CDR3: CASSPGTGRPEAFF
V: TRBV18
D: TRBD1
length: 14

CDR3: CASSPTGLAGDEQYF
V: TRBV13
D: TRBD2
length: 15

CDR3: CASSWPAGGDAGIAKNIQYF
V: TRBV5-1
D: -
length: 20

CDR3: CASSPGVGRGGDEQYF
V: TRBV18
D: -
length: 16

CDR3: CASSFTGTGPDTQYF
V: TRBV7-3
D: TRBD1
length: 15

CDR3: CASRMNGELFF
V: TRBV6-2/TRBV6-3
D: -
length: 11

CDR3: CASSLGAPGGTEAFF
V: TRBV5-5
D: -
length: 15

CDR3: CASSQLLRVPLHF
V: TRBV4-2
D: -
length: 13

CDR3: CASTTEGKTTGELFF
V: TRBV12-3/TRBV12-4
D: -
length: 15

CDR3: CASSPPGAGSGTDTQYF
V: TRBV18
D: -
length: 17

CDR3: CSVEKAPEAFF
V: TRBV29-1
D: -
length: 11

CDR3: CATSRDKGQEKLFF
V: TRBV15
D: TRBD1
length: 14

CDR3: CASSLVQGAEQFF
V: TRBV13
D: TRBD1
length: 13

CDR3: CASSASPGQGTDTQYF
V: TRBV25-1
D: -
length: 16

CDR3: CASSVGTSGGNEQFF
V: TRBV5-1
D: TRBD2
length: 15

CDR3: CASSEDGQGFYGYTF
V: TRBV2
D: -
length: 15

CDR3: CASSEAGGDNEQFF
V: TRBV6-1
D: TRBD2
length: 14

CDR3: CANTLPGLEVDTQYF
V: TRBV12-3/TRBV12-4
D: TRBD2
length: 15

CDR3: CASSQDWQYEQYF
V: TRBV4-3
D: -
length: 13

CDR3: CASSYSGQGISEEYF
V: TRBV6-5
D: TRBD1
length: 15

CDR3: CASSLGTGGGQETQYF
V: TRBV7-8
D: TRBD1
length: 16

CDR3: CASRGGSPFTDTQYF
V: TRBV7-2
D: TRBD2
length: 15

CDR3: CASSLDGLTYEQYF
V: TRBV7-6
D: -
length: 14

CDR3: CASSQVFRNKESEVDGAFF
V: TRBV4-1
D: -
length: 19

CDR3: CASSVQTESTEAFF
V: TRBV9
D: -
length: 14

CDR3: CASSNRRLNTEAFF
V: TRBV12-3/TRBV12-4
D: -
length: 14

CDR3: CASSLYDRMNTEAFF
V: TRBV5-1
D: -
length: 15

CDR3: CASIRTGGETQYF
V: TRBV6-2/TRBV6-3
D: TRBD2
length: 13

CDR3: CASSQDRLLQQYF
V: TRBV4-3
D: -
length: 13

CDR3: CASSFVGYGYTF
V: TRBV5-5
D: -
length: 12

CDR3: CASSPIGPGNTEAFF
V: TRBV12-3/TRBV12-4
D: -
length: 15

CDR3: CASSLTEANTGELFF
V: TRBV2
D: -
length: 15

CDR3: CASSFWTPYQYF
V: TRBV12-3/TRBV12-4
D: -
length: 12

CDR3: CSARPGTSGGAGELFF
V: TRBV20-1
D: TRBD2
length: 16

CDR3: CASGLQSSYEQYF
V: TRBV12-5
D: -
length: 13

CDR3: CASGFRGADTQYF
V: TRBV12-3/TRBV12-4
D: -
length: 13

CDR3: CASSKSPGQGRSYEQYF
V: TRBV5-6
D: TRBD1
length: 17

CDR3: CATSGEFLDTQYF
V: TRBV24-1
D: -
length: 13

CDR3: CASAWTGLADTQYF
V: TRBV11-2
D: TRBD1
length: 14

CDR3: CASSAVGETQYF
V: TRBV2
D: -
length: 12

CDR3: CASSWPWGGDTDTQYF
V: TRBV7-9
D: -
length: 16

CDR3: CASSRRNGNEQFF
V: TRBV7-9
D: -
length: 13

CDR3: CASSQDRLQDNQPQHF
V: TRBV4-1
D: -
length: 16

CDR3: CASSPSGSGGLYEQYF
V: TRBV4-1
D: TRBD2
length: 16